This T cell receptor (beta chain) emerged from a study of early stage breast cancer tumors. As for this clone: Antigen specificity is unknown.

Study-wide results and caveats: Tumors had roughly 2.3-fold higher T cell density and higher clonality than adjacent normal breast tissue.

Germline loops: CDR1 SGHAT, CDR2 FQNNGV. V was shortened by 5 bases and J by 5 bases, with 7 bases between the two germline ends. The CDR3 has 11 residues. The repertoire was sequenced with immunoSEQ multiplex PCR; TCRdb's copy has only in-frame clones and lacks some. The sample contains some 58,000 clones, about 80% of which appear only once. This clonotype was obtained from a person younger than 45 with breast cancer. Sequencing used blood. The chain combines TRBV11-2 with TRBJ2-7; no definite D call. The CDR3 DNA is TGTGCCAGCAGCATAACAAACGAGCAGTACTTC. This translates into CASSITNEQYF.